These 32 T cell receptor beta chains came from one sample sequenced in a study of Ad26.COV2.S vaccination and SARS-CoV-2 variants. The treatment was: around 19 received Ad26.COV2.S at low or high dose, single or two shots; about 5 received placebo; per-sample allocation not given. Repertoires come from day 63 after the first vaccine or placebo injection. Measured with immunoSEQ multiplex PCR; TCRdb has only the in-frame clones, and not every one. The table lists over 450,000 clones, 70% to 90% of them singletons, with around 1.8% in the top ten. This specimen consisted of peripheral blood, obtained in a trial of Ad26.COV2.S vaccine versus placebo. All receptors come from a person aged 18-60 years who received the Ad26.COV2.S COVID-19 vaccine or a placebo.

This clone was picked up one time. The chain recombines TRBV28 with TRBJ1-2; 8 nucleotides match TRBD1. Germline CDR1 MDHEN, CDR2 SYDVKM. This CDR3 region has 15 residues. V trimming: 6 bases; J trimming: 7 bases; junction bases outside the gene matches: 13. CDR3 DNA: TGTGCCAGCAGGAGATCGACAGGGGCTCCGGGTGGCTACACCTTC. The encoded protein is CASRRSTGAPGGYTF.

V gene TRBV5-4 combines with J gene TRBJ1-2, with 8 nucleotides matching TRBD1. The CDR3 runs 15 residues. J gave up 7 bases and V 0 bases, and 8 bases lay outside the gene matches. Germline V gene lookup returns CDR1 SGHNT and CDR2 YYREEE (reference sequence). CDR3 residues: CASSLARGQTGGYTF. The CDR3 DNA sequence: TGTGCCAGCAGCTTGGCCAGGGGGCAAACGGGTGGCTACACCTTC.

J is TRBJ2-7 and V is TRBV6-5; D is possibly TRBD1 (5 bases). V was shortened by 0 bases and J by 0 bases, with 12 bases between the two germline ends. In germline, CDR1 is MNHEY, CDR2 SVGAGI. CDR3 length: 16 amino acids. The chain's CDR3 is CASSYSMGLRSYEQYF. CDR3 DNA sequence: TGTGCCAGCAGTTACTCGATGGGGCTGCGCTCCTACGAGCAGTACTTC.

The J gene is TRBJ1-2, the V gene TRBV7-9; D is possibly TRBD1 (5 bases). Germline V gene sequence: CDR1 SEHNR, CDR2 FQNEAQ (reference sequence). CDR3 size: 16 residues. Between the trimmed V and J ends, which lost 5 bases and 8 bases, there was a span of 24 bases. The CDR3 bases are TGTGCCAGCAGCGGTAGTAGGGACCCCATATTGGGCGGCTACACCTTC. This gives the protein CASSGSRDPILGGYTF. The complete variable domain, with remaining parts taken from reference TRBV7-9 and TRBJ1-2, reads DTGVSQNPRHKITKRGQNVTFRCDPISEHNRLYWYRQTLGQGPEFLTYFQNEAQLEKSRLLSDRFSAERPKGSFSTLEIQRTEQGDSAMYLCASSGSRDPILGGYTFGSGTRLTVV.

DNA for the CDR3: TGTGCCAGCAGCTTATTCCCTACTAACAATGAGCAGTTCTTC. It is translated as CASSLFPTNNEQFF. The chain is built from TRBV7-3 and TRBJ2-1; no reliable D call. The ends were cut back, 2 bases at V and 5 bases at J, with 10 bases in the middle. This CDR3 has 14 residues. Germline values: CDR1 SGHTA, CDR2 FQGTGA.

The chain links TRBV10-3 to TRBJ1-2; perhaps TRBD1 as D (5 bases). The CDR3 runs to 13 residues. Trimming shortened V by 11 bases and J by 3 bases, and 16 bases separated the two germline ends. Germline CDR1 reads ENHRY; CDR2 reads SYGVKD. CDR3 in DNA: TGTGCCTCGCATTTCGGGGGGGACTATGGCTACACCTTC. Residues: CASHFGGDYGYTF.

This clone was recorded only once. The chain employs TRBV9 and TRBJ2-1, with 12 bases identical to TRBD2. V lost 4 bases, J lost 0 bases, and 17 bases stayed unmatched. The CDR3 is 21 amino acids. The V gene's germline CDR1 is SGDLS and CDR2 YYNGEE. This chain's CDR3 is CASSPSPGLAGRLSSYNEQFF. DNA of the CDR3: TGTGCCAGCAGCCCGTCTCCGGGACTAGCGGGCCGCTTAAGCTCCTACAATGAGCAGTTCTTC. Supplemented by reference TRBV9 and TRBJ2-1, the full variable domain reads DSGVTQTPKHLITATGQRVTLRCSPRSGDLSVYWYQQSLDQGLQFLIQYYNGEERAKGNILERFSAQQFPDLHSELNLSSLELGDSALYFCASSPSPGLAGRLSSYNEQFFGPGTRLTVL.

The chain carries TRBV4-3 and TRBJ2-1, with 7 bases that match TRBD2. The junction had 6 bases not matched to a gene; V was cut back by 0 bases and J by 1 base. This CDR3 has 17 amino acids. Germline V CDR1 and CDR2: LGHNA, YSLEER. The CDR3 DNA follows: TGCGCCAGCAGCCAAGAAGGAGCGGGGACTTCCTACAATGAGCAGTTCTTC. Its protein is CASSQEGAGTSYNEQFF.

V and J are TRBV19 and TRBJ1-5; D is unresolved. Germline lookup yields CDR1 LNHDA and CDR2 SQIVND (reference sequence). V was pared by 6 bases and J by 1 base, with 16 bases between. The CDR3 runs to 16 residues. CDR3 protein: CASSVWRGYSNQPQHF. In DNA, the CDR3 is TGTGCCAGTAGCGTATGGCGTGGGTACAGCAATCAGCCCCAGCATTTT.

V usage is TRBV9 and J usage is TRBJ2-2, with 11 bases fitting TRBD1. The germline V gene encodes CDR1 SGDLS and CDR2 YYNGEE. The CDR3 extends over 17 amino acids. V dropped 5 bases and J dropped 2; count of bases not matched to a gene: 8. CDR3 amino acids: CASRGQGGNFNTGELFF. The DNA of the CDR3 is TGTGCCAGCAGGGGACAGGGGGGAAATTTTAACACCGGGGAGCTGTTTTTT. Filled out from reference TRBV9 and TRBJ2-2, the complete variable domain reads DSGVTQTPKHLITATGQRVTLRCSPRSGDLSVYWYQQSLDQGLQFLIQYYNGEERAKGNILERFSAQQFPDLHSELNLSSLELGDSALYFCASRGQGGNFNTGELFFGEGSRLTVL.

CDR3 sequence reads: CSVVPAGGPTNEQFF. In DNA, the CDR3 is TGCAGCGTTGTGCCAGCGGGGGGACCTACAAATGAGCAGTTCTTC. J is TRBJ2-1 and V is TRBV29-1; 9 bases map to TRBD2. The germline gives CDR1 SQVTM, CDR2 ANQGSEA. V lost 4 bases and J lost 7; bases outside the gene matches: 11. The CDR3 totals 15 residues.

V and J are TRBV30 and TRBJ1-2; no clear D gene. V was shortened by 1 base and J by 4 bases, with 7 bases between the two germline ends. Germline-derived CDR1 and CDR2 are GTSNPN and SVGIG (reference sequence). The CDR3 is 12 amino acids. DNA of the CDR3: TGTGCCTGGAGTGCCCGCCTCTATGGCTACACCTTC. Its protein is CAWSARLYGYTF.

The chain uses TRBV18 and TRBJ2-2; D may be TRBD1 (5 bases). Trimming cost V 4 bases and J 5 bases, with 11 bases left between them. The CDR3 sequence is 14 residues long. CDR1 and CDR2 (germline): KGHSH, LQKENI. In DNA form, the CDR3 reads TGTGCCAGCTCACAGGGGTTGGTGACCGGGGAGCTGTTTTTT. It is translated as CASSQGLVTGELFF.

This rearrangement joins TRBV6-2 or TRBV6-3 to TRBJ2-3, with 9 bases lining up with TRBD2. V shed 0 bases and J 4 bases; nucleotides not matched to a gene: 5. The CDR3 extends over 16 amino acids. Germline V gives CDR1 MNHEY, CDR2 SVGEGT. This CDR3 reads CASSYSRRGGPDTQYF. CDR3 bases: TGTGCCAGCAGTTACTCACGGCGGGGGGGTCCAGATACGCAGTATTTT.

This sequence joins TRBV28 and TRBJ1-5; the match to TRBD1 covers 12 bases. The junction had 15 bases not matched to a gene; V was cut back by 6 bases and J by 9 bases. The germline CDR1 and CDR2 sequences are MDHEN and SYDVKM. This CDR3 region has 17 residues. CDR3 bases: TGTGCCAGCAGCTCCATCCGGGACAGGGGGCGGTTGAGGCCCCAGCATTTT. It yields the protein CASSSIRDRGRLRPQHF.

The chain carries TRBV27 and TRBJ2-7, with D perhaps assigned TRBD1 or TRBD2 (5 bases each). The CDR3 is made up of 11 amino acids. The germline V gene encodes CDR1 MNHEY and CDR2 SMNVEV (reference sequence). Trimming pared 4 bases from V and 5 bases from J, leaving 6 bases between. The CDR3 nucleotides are TGTGCCAGCAGTTCGGGACACGAGCAGTACTTC. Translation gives CASSSGHEQYF.

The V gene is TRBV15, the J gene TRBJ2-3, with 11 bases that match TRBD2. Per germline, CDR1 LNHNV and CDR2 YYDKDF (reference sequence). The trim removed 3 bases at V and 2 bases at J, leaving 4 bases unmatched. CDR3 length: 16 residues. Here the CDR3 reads CATSRKLAGVTDTQYF. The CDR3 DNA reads TGTGCCACCAGCAGGAAACTAGCGGGAGTCACAGATACGCAGTATTTT.

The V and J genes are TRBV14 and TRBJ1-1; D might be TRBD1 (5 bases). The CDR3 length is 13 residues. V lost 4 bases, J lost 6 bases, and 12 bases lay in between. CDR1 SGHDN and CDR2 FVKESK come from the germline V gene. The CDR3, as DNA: TGTGCCAGCAGCCCCTGGGGGACTCCTGAAGCTTTCTTT. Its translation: CASSPWGTPEAFF.

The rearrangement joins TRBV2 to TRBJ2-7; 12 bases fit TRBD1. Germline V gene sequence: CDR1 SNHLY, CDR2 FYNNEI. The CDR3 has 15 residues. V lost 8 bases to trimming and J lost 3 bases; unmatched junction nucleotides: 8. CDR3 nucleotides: TGTGCCAGCTCCGATGGGACAGGGGGCGTCTACGAGCAGTACTTC. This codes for CASSDGTGGVYEQYF. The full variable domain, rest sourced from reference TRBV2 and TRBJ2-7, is EPEVTQTPSHQVTQMGQEVILRCVPISNHLYFYWYRQILGQKVEFLVSFYNNEISEKSEIFDDQFSVERPDGSNFTLKIRSTKLEDSAMYFCASSDGTGGVYEQYFGPGTRLTVT.

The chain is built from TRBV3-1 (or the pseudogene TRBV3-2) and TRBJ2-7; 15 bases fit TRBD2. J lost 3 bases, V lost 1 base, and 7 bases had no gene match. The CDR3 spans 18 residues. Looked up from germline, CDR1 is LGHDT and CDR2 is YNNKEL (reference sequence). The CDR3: CASSQVHGLAGGFYEQYF. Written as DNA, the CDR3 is TGTGCCAGCAGCCAAGTCCACGGACTAGCGGGAGGGTTCTACGAGCAGTACTTC.

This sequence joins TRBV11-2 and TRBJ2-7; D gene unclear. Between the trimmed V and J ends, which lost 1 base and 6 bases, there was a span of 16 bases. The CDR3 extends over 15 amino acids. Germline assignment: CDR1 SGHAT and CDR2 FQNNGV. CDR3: CASSLAIGLWGEQYF. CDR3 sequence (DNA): TGTGCCAGCAGCTTAGCCATTGGCCTGTGGGGCGAGCAGTACTTC.

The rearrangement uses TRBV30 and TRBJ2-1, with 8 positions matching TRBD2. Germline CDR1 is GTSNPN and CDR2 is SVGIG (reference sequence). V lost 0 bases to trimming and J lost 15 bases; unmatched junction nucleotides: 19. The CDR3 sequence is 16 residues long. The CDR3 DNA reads TGTGCCTGGAGTGTAACTAGCTTCAGTGGGGGACTAGGCTTGTTCTTC. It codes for CAWSVTSFSGGLGLFF.

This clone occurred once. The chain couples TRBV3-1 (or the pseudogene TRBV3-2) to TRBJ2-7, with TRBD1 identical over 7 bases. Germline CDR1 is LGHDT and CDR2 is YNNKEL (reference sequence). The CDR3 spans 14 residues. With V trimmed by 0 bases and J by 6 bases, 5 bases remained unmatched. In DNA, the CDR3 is TGTGCCAGCAGCCAAGAGGCCGACAGGGTCGAGCAGTACTTC. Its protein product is CASSQEADRVEQYF.

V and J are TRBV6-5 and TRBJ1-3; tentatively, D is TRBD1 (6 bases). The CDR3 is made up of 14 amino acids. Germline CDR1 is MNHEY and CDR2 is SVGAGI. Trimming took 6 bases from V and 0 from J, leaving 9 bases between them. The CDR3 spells CASRYRDSGNTIYF. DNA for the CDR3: TGTGCCAGCAGATACAGGGACTCTGGAAACACCATATATTTT.

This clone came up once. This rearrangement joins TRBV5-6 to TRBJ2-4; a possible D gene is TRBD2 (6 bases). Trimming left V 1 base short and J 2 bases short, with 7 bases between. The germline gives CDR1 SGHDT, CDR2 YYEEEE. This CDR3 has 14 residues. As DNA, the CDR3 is TGTGCCAGCAGCTTGCGGGGGACCAAAAACATTCAGTACTTC. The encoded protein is CASSLRGTKNIQYF.

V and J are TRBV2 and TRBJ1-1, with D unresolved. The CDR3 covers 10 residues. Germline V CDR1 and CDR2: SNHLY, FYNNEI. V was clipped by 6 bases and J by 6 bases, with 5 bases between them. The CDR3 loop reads CASRASEAFF. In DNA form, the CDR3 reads TGTGCCAGCAGAGCCTCTGAAGCTTTCTTT.

The CDR3 DNA is TGTGCCAGAAGCTTTCGACAGTACTCTGGAAACACCATATATTTT. As protein: CARSFRQYSGNTIYF. J is TRBJ1-3 and V is TRBV7-5; the table's D call, TRBD1, was not checked against the DNA. TRBV7-5 is a documented pseudogene. The length of the CDR3 is 15 residues.

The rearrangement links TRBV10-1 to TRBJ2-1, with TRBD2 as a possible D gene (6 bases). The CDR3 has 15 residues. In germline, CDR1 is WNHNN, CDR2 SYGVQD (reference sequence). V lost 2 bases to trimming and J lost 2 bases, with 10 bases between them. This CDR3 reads CASSEVSGPYNEQFF. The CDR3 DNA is TGCGCCAGCAGTGAGGTTAGCGGCCCCTACAATGAGCAGTTCTTC.

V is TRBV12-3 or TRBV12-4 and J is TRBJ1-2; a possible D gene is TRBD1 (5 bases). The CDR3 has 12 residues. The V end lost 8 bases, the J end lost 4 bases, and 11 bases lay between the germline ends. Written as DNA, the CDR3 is TGTGCCAGCGGATTTGACAGCTATGGCTACACCTTC. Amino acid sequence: CASGFDSYGYTF.

In DNA form, the CDR3 reads TGTGCCACCAGAGGGGGACAGAAGAACACTGAAGCTTTCTTT. Its protein product is CATRGGQKNTEAFF. This rearrangement joins TRBV10-3 to TRBJ1-1, with 7 bases identical to TRBD1. The CDR3 is made up of 14 amino acids. CDR1 and CDR2 (germline): ENHRY, SYGVKD. V lost 10 bases to trimming and J lost 1 base; unmatched junction nucleotides: 9.

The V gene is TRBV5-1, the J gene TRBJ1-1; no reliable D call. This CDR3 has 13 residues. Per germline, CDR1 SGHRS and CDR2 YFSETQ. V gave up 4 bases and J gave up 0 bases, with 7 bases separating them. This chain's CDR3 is CASSHDMNTEAFF. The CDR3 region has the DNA TGCGCCAGCAGCCATGACATGAACACTGAAGCTTTCTTT.

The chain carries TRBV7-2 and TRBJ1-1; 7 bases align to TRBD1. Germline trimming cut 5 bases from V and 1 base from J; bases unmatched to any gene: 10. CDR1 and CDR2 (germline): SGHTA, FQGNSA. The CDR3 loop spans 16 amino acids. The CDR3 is CASSPRWGQRNTEAFF. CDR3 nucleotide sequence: TGTGCCAGCAGCCCACGATGGGGACAGAGGAACACTGAAGCTTTCTTT.